Each of the 21 T cell receptor beta chains below was sequenced from the same sample in a study of blood T cells in healthy people across ages. With a J-beta primer mix and a sample-barcoded 5' primer, a second PCR ran about 7 to 11 cycles. MiXCR was run by TCRdb on the 5' RACE reads, yielding one entry per CDR3 protein. Altogether fewer than 1,000,000 distinct CDR3 sequences are present, less than 60% being singletons, with the ten largest covering 15% to 20%. The specimen was blood. Receptors were obtained from a man older than 75 in good health.

V usage is TRBV25-1 and J usage is TRBJ1-5; no clear D gene. The germline V and J ends were trimmed by 4 bases and 5 bases, with 6 bases remaining between them. Germline CDR1 and CDR2: MGHDK and SYGVNS. This CDR3 spans 12 amino acids. The CDR3 here is CASSGLDQPQHF. The CDR3 bases are TGTGCCAGCAGTGGCCTAGATCAGCCCCAGCATTTT.

The genes are TRBV5-1 and TRBJ1-4; D is perhaps TRBD1 (5 bases). Looked up from germline, CDR1 is SGHRS and CDR2 is YFSETQ. The CDR3 loop spans 13 amino acids. Trimming removed 3 bases at V and 8 bases at J, with 11 bases between. The CDR3 reads CASSSQVDEKLFF. The CDR3 region has the DNA TGCGCCAGCAGCTCACAGGTAGACGAAAAACTGTTTTTT.

A few counts support this clonotype. The V gene is TRBV5-1, the J gene TRBJ1-2; D not resolved. Germline V lookup: CDR1 SGHRS, CDR2 YFSETQ. Trimming took off 0 bases at V and 8 bases at J, with 11 bases between the two ends. The CDR3 runs 13 residues. The CDR3 bases are TGCGCCAGCAGCTTGGACCGGGGTCGGGGCTACACCTTC. Translated: CASSLDRGRGYTF.

V is TRBV5-1 and J is TRBJ2-7; possibly TRBD1 for D (6 bases). The CDR3 is 13 amino acids. Germline CDR1 SGHRS, CDR2 YFSETQ. Trimming removed 2 bases from V and 3 bases from J, with 9 bases in between. The CDR3 DNA is TGCGCCAGCAGCTTCCTCAGGGGCTACGAGCAGTACTTC. Protein: CASSFLRGYEQYF.

This chain joins TRBV27 and TRBJ2-7; possible D gene TRBD2, 7 bases. Matching the DNA end better, TRBJ2-5 makes the J call doubtful. The CDR3 loop spans 14 amino acids. Per the germline V gene, CDR1 is MNHEY and CDR2 is SMNVEV (reference sequence). The CDR3 reads CASSDKQGGETQYF. The CDR3 DNA reads TGTGCCAGCAGCGATAAACAGGGAGGGGAGACCCAGTACTTC.

The gene calls are TRBV7-2 and TRBJ2-4, with 8 nucleotides matching TRBD2. With the DNA end fitting TRBJ2-7 better, the J assignment may be wrong. CDR3 length: 15 residues. CDR1 is SGHTA and CDR2 is FQGNSA in the germline V gene. The CDR3 region is CASSLAGLASHEQYF. The CDR3 nucleotides are TGTGCCAGCAGCTTAGCCGGACTAGCTTCCCACGAGCAGTACTTC.

This clonotype was recorded a few times. The chain couples TRBV23-1 to TRBJ2-1, with 8 positions matching TRBD2. TRBV23-1 is an open reading frame, and its role is uncertain. The CDR3 has 13 residues. CDR3: CFQAGATYNEQFF. The CDR3 DNA reads as TGCTTCCAAGCGGGAGCTACCTACAATGAGCAGTTCTTC.

The chain recombines TRBV6-2 or TRBV6-3 with TRBJ1-6; weak D call: TRBD1 (6 bases). V shed 2 bases and J shed 7 bases, with 9 bases lying between them. Germline CDR1 MNHEY, CDR2 SVGEGT. This CDR3 is built from 14 residues. The chain's CDR3 is CASSYTTGNSPLHF. CDR3 DNA sequence: TGTGCCAGCAGTTACACCACAGGGAATTCACCCCTCCACTTT.

Ten or more counts support this clonotype. The rearrangement links TRBV2 to TRBJ2-5; TRBD2 matches at 8 bases. The CDR3 length is 14 residues. The germline gives CDR1 SNHLY, CDR2 FYNNEI. V shed 3 bases and J 3 bases; nucleotides not matched to a gene: 3. The CDR3 sequence is CASSELLAEETQYF. The CDR3 nucleotides are TGTGCCAGCAGTGAGTTACTAGCGGAAGAGACCCAGTACTTC.

The chain combines TRBV7-2 with TRBJ1-1; D perhaps matches TRBD1 (5 bases). This CDR3 contains 14 residues. V lost 8 bases, J lost 4 bases, and 17 bases lay in between. CDR1 SGHTA and CDR2 FQGNSA come from the germline V gene. The CDR3 DNA reads TGTGCCAGCGGCCCGGGGCACAGCTCCACTGAAGCTTTCTTT. This codes for CASGPGHSSTEAFF.

In its sample, this clonotype was seen a few times. The chain uses TRBV11-2 and TRBJ1-5; D may be TRBD1 (5 bases). The CDR3 loop spans 14 amino acids. The V and J ends lost 5 bases and 6 bases respectively, with 14 bases between them. Germline CDR1 and CDR2: SGHAT and FQNNGV. The CDR3 region has the DNA TGTGCCAGCAGCCCCGGGACCCAGGGTCAGCCCCAGCATTTT. As protein: CASSPGTQGQPQHF. Filled out from reference TRBV11-2 and TRBJ1-5, the complete variable domain reads EAGVAQSPRYKIIEKRQSVAFWCNPISGHATLYWYQQILGQGPKLLIQFQNNGVVDDSQLPKDRFSAERLKGVDSTLKIQPAKLEDSAVYLCASSPGTQGQPQHFGDGTRLSIL.

The CDR3 reads CASSQDFGEYSNQPQHF. CDR3 coding DNA: TGTGCCAGCAGCCAAGATTTCGGGGAATATAGCAATCAGCCCCAGCATTTT. The chain has TRBV3-1 and TRBJ1-5, with D hard to call. The germline V and J ends were trimmed by 0 bases and 0 bases, with 12 bases remaining between them. This CDR3 has 17 residues. Germline-derived CDR1 and CDR2 are LGHDT and YNNKEL (reference sequence).

This chain joins TRBV27 and TRBJ2-2, with TRBD2 identical over 9 bases. Germline CDR1 MNHEY, CDR2 SMNVEV (reference sequence). The CDR3 length is 16 residues. V lost 5 bases to trimming and J lost 4 bases; unmatched junction nucleotides: 8. CDR3: CASSTVAGEGTGELFF. CDR3 DNA sequence: TGTGCCAGCAGTACCGTAGCGGGAGAAGGCACCGGGGAGCTGTTTTTT.

V and J are TRBV20-1 and TRBJ1-2; D gene ambiguous. The CDR3 length is 15 residues. Germline values: CDR1 DFQATT, CDR2 SNEGSKA (reference sequence). V lost 0 bases and J 0 bases, leaving 11 bases between the germline ends. The CDR3 sequence is CSARDSVGANYGYTF. CDR3 coding DNA: TGCAGTGCTAGAGATTCGGTGGGAGCTAACTATGGCTACACCTTC.

The rearrangement links TRBV7-2 to TRBJ2-5; TRBD2 might be the D (5 bases). Germline V gene sequence: CDR1 SGHTA, CDR2 FQGNSA. V was clipped by 2 bases and J by 4 bases, with 11 bases between them. The CDR3 is made up of 14 amino acids. DNA for the CDR3: TGTGCCAGCAGCTTACAATCTAGCAGAGAGACCCAGTACTTC. Protein product: CASSLQSSRETQYF.

The gene calls are TRBV18 and TRBJ2-3; tentatively, D is TRBD2 (6 bases). The germline V and J ends were trimmed by 3 bases and 4 bases, with 26 bases remaining between them. This CDR3 is built from 19 residues. The germline V gene encodes CDR1 KGHSH and CDR2 LQKENI. CDR3 sequence (DNA): TGTGCCAGCTCACCCATGCCAGGGATAGCGGACCGAGGGGCAGATACGCAGTATTTT. Its protein is CASSPMPGIADRGADTQYF.

Regarding this clonotype: A clone one base away is much larger, so this may be a read error. The chain couples TRBV7-3 to TRBJ2-1; 12 bases line up with TRBD2. Germline V gene data show CDR1 as SGHTA and CDR2 as FQGTGA. V dropped 5 bases and J dropped 12; count of bases not matched to a gene: 11. The length of the CDR3 is 15 residues. This chain's CDR3 is CASSQTSGSFDVQFF. The CDR3 DNA follows: TGTGCCAGCAGCCAGACTAGCGGGAGTTTCGATGTGCAGTTCTTC.

J is TRBJ2-7 and V is TRBV20-1; 7 positions match TRBD1. The J call may be wrong; the DNA end is better matched by TRBJ2-5. CDR3 length equals 13 residues. Germline V lookup: CDR1 DFQATT, CDR2 SNEGSKA (reference sequence). The CDR3 is CSARVDRVETQYF. Here the CDR3 DNA reads TGCAGTGCTAGAGTTGACAGGGTAGAGACCCAGTACTTC.

For this clonotype: A read error may explain this, as a much larger clone is one base away. This chain uses TRBV2 with TRBJ2-5; D unclear. The J call may be faulty, since TRBJ2-1 better matches the DNA end. The CDR3 is 12 amino acids. From germline, CDR1 is SNHLY and CDR2 FYNNEI. The CDR3 bases are TGTGCCAGCGGCCTCCTCCAAGAGACCCAGTTCTTC. It is translated as CASGLLQETQFF.

This chain joins TRBV7-2 and TRBJ2-5; TRBD1 or TRBD2 may be the D gene (5 bases each). CDR3 size: 14 residues. CDR1 is SGHTA, CDR2 FQGNSA, per germline. V lost 8 bases and J 1 base, leaving 14 bases between the germline ends. The CDR3 coding sequence is TGTGCCAGCGGGGCTGGGGGTGGCCAAGAGACCCAGTACTTC. Its protein is CASGAGGGQETQYF.

This clonotype was seen ten or more times. V and J are TRBV28 and TRBJ2-7, with TRBD2 as a possible D gene (6 bases). CDR1 is MDHEN, CDR2 SYDVKM, per germline. Trimming took off 5 bases at V and 3 bases at J, with 23 bases between the two ends. The CDR3 is made up of 17 amino acids. CDR3 sequence reads: CASSPGLRSGSLYEQYF. The CDR3 DNA sequence: TGTGCCAGCAGTCCGGGACTTAGGAGCGGGTCCCTCTACGAGCAGTACTTC.